These T cell receptor beta chains were read from a single sample in a study of T-cell memory formation after mild COVID-19. TCRdb re-derived calls from the 5' RACE reads in MiXCR, one entry per CDR3 protein. The sample includes approximately 300,000 distinct CDR3 sequences, roughly 21% of them seen just once. Sequencing was carried out using PBMCs or a T cell subset sorted from them (not recorded which). The receptors derive from a man aged 18 to 29 who had mild COVID-19 (a few samples of this study predate the infection). Cell type and time point are not known. Each CDR3 is given with its conserved first and last residue.

v_call	cdr3_length	j_call	cdr3_aa
TRBV20-1	13	TRBJ1-4	CSADSGDNEKLFF
TRBV6-2/TRBV6-3	14	TRBJ2-1	CASTHSDSYNEQFF
TRBV5-5	16	TRBJ2-5	CASSLGLAASQETQYF
TRBV9	13	TRBJ2-1	CASSVDGQGEQFF
TRBV5-6	14	TRBJ1-5	CASSRRQEGGPQHF
TRBV11-3	14	TRBJ2-2	CASSLPGLRGELFF
TRBV7-9	12	TRBJ1-1	CASSRDPPRAFF
TRBV6-5	15	TRBJ2-2	CASTTTPWGTGELFF
TRBV29-1	13	TRBJ1-1	CSVESDRGTEAFF
TRBV7-7	18	TRBJ2-2	CASSLGTSGGAYTGELFF
TRBV5-1	15	TRBJ2-2	CASSLSSANTGELFF
TRBV7-3	13	TRBJ1-1	CASSPGSNTEAFF
TRBV5-1	17	TRBJ2-3	CASSKHTGGRGPDTQYF
TRBV7-2	15	TRBJ1-3	CASSARQGSRNTIYF
TRBV7-3	16	TRBJ2-3	CASSPLDREADDTQYF
TRBV5-1	15	TRBJ1-4	CASSLATGGGEKLFF
TRBV30	13	TRBJ1-2	CAWITGSRFGYTF
TRBV19	12	TRBJ1-2	CASKVRTDGYTF
TRBV6-2/TRBV6-3	17	TRBJ2-7	CASSYSTPPQGFHEQYF
TRBV7-2	15	TRBJ2-2	CASSASGGLVGELFF
TRBV12-3/TRBV12-4	13	TRBJ2-5	CASSLRFRETQYF
TRBV6-5	15	TRBJ1-4	CASSFMGQVHEKLFF
TRBV9	15	TRBJ1-1	CASSVDGKLNTEAFF
TRBV12-3/TRBV12-4	13	TRBJ2-2	CASRDLSTGELFF
TRBV7-2	15	TRBJ1-1	CASSLEGTANTEAFF
TRBV4-1	17	TRBJ2-1	CASSRKMWDRESFEQFF
TRBV29-1	14	TRBJ2-3	CSVETRPVTDTQYF
TRBV5-1	14	TRBJ2-7	CASSLEGVPYEQYF
TRBV10-3	14	TRBJ1-2	CAISAQRPLWGYTF
TRBV4-2	16	TRBJ1-6	CASSERGGSYNSPLHF
TRBV29-1	14	TRBJ1-1	CSVEVLRLKTEAFF
TRBV6-4	16	TRBJ2-3	CASRKTSGGAGDTQYF
TRBV4-1	14	TRBJ1-1	CASSQAGGKAEAFF
TRBV28	12	TRBJ2-1	CASRLTYNEQFF
TRBV7-2	17	TRBJ1-5	CASSLAYPGNPNQPQHF
TRBV28	15	TRBJ2-7	CASSQPDTGFYEQYF
TRBV4-1	14	TRBJ1-1	CASSHRQEGAEAFF
TRBV24-1	15	TRBJ2-3	CATSQAGGYTDTQYF